The clone carrying this T cell receptor beta chain has more than one count but fewer than ten. CD4+ cells yielded CD45RA+ naive and CD45RA-negative memory subsets. This specimen belongs to a study of shared clonotypes between healthy human individuals. CDR3 length equals 19 residues. Trimming cost V 7 bases and J 3 bases; bases outside gene matches: 19. Germline CDR1 and CDR2: MDHEN and SYDVKM. Each subset's genomic DNA was split evenly across several immunoSEQ plates. The data were produced by immunoSEQ multiplex PCR, yet TCRdb's version contains in-frame clones alone and is incomplete. Of some 1,100,000 clones detected, 70% to 80% appear once; the ten largest clones hold around 0.47%.

This clonotype was obtained from a man in his late teens or twenties in good health. Some clones in this sample may be carry-over from other donors' samples. Sequences were obtained from memory CD4+ T cells from PBMCs. Described subset: CD45RA-negative fraction. The chain links TRBV28 to TRBJ2-2, with 8 nucleotides matching TRBD1. In nucleotides, the CDR3 is TGTGCCAGCAAAGGGGGACAGGCGAGGTCGTCCCCTCACACCGGGGAGCTGTTTTTT. Protein product: CASKGGQARSSPHTGELFF.